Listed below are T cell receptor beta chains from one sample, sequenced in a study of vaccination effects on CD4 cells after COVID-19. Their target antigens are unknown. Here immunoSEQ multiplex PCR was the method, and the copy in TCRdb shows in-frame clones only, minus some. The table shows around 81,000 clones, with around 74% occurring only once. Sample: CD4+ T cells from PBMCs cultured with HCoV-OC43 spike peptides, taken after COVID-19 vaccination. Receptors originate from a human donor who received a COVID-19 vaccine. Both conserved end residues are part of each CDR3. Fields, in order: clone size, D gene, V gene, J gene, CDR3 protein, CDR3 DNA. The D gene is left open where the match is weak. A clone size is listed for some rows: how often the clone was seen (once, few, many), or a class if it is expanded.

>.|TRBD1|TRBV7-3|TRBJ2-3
CASSPGQARLDTQYF
TGTGCCAGCAGCCCGGGACAGGCCCGCTTGGATACGCAGTATTTT
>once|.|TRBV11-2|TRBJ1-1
CASSPTGRLTEAFF
TGTGCCAGCAGCCCAACAGGGCGGCTCACTGAAGCTTTCTTT
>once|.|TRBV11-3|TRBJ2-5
CASSLGSGTQYF
TGTGCCAGCAGCTTAGGGTCCGGGACCCAGTACTTC
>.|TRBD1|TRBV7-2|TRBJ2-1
CASSVMGQMANEQFF
TGTGCCAGCAGCGTAATGGGACAGATGGCCAATGAGCAGTTCTTC
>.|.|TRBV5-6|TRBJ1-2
CASSLVAGNGYTF
TGTGCCAGCAGCTTGGTAGCGGGGAATGGCTACACCTTC
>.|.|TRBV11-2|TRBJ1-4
CASSLGGAAGEKLFF
TGTGCCAGCAGCTTAGGGGGGGCTGCGGGTGAAAAACTGTTTTTT
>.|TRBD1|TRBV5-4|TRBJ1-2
CASSPDPTGFGYTF
TGTGCCAGCAGCCCCGACCCGACAGGGTTTGGCTACACCTTC
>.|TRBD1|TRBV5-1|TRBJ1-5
CASSFDRGGQPQHF
TGCGCCAGCAGCTTCGACAGGGGGGGACAGCCCCAGCATTTT
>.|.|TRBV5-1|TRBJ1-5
CASSYDSFNQPQHF
TGCGCCAGCAGCTATGACAGCTTCAATCAGCCCCAGCATTTT
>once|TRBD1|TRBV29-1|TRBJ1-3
CSVADRVGNTIYF
TGCAGCGTGGCGGACAGGGTAGGGAACACCATATATTTT
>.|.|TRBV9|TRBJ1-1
CASSASRGTEAFF
TGTGCCAGCAGCGCCTCTAGGGGCACTGAAGCTTTCTTT
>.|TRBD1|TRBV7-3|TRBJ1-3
CASSAGTATGNTIYF
TGTGCCAGCAGCGCCGGGACAGCCACTGGAAACACCATATATTTT
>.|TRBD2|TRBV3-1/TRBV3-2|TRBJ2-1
CASSQALAGVPIEQFF
TGTGCCAGCAGCCAGGCTCTAGCGGGGGTTCCAATTGAGCAGTTCTTC
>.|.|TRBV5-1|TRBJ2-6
CASSLEVGSGANVLTF
TGCGCCAGCAGCTTGGAGGTTGGTTCTGGGGCCAACGTCCTGACTTTC
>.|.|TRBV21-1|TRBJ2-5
CASSPQETQYF
TGTGCCAGCAGCCCCCAAGAGACCCAGTACTTC
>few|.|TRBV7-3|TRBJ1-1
CASSLEQGRTEAFF
TGTGCCAGCAGCTTAGAGCAGGGACGCACTGAAGCTTTCTTT
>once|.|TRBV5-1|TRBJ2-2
CASSLRGSLEKGELFF
TGCGCCAGCAGCTTGAGAGGTTCTCTCGAAAAAGGGGAGCTGTTTTTT
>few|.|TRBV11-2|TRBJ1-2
CASSPSPIKTNYGYTF
TGTGCCAGCAGCCCGAGCCCGATCAAGACTAACTATGGCTACACCTTC
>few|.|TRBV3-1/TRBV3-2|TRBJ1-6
CASSQADGSYNSPLHF
TGTGCCAGCAGCCAGGCTGACGGCTCCTATAATTCACCCCTCCACTTT
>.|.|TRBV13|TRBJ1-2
CASSPGWVGYGYTF
TGTGCCAGCAGCCCGGGTTGGGTAGGGTATGGCTACACCTTC
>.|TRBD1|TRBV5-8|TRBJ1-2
CASSSGQGASYGYTF
TGTGCCAGCAGCTCCGGACAGGGGGCGTCATATGGCTACACCTTC
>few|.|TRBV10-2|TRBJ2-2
CASSRTANTGELFF
TGCGCCAGCAGTCGGACAGCGAACACCGGGGAGCTGTTTTTT
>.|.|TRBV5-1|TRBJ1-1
CASIGGFLGTEAFF
TGCGCCAGCATCGGGGGCTTTTTGGGCACTGAAGCTTTCTTT
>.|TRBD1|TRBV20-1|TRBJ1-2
CSASEDRVLHGYTF
TGCAGTGCTAGTGAGGACAGGGTGTTGCATGGCTACACCTTC
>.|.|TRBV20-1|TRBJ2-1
CSASGVQIDNEQFF
TGCAGTGCTAGTGGAGTCCAGATAGACAATGAGCAGTTCTTC
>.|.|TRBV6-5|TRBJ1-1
CASSSIQGTEAFF
TGTGCCAGCAGTTCCATTCAGGGCACTGAAGCTTTCTTT
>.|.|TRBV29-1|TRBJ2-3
CSVHEPGRTDTQYF
TGCAGCGTCCACGAACCGGGACGCACAGATACGCAGTATTTT
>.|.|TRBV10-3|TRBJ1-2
CAISESGVPLGYTF
TGTGCCATCAGTGAGTCTGGGGTTCCTCTTGGCTACACCTTC
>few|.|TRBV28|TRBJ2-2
CASSSWTAGELFF
TGTGCCAGCAGTTCATGGACGGCCGGGGAGCTGTTTTTT
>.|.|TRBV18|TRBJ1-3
CASSPTPVPGNTIYF
TGTGCCAGCTCACCAACGCCCGTCCCTGGAAACACCATATATTTT
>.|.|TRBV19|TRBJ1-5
CASSPQWVQGNQPQHF
TGTGCCAGTAGTCCACAGTGGGTTCAGGGCAATCAGCCCCAGCATTTT
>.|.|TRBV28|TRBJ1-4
CASSLSQGWEKLFF
TGTGCCAGCAGTTTATCGCAGGGATGGGAAAAACTGTTTTTT
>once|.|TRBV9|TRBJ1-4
CASSAEGANREKLFF
TGTGCCAGCAGCGCCGAGGGAGCGAATCGAGAAAAACTGTTTTTT
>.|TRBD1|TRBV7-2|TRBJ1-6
CASSPQTGGLYNSPLHF
TGTGCCAGCAGCCCCCAGACAGGGGGCCTTTATAATTCACCCCTCCACTTT
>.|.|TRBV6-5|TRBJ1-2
CASIAVNRLNYGYTF
TGTGCCAGCATCGCAGTTAACCGTCTTAACTATGGCTACACCTTC
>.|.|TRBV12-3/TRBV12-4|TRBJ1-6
CASRVKRESPLHF
TGTGCCAGCAGAGTCAAGCGAGAATCACCCCTCCACTTT
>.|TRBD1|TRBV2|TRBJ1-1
CASGGQHVPEAFF
TGTGCCAGCGGGGGACAGCATGTCCCTGAAGCTTTCTTT
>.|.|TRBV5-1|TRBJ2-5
CASSLQSGARRETQYF
TGCGCCAGCAGCTTGCAAAGCGGCGCAAGGCGGGAGACCCAGTACTTC
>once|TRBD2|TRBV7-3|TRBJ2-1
CASSLIAGASYNEQFF
TGTGCCAGCAGCTTAATAGCGGGGGCATCCTACAATGAGCAGTTCTTC
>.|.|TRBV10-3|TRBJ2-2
CAISDRGDTGELFF
TGTGCCATCAGTGACAGGGGGGACACCGGGGAGCTGTTTTTT
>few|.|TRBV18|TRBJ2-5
CASSYYQETQYF
TGTGCCAGCTCTTACTACCAAGAGACCCAGTACTTC
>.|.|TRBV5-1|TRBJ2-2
CASSLSDTENTGELFF
TGCGCCAGCAGCTTGTCGGATACCGAGAACACCGGGGAGCTGTTTTTT